The text below deals with one TCR beta chain. There are 16 residues in the CDR3. Looked up from germline, CDR1 is SGHRS and CDR2 is YFSETQ. J gave up 0 bases and V 3 bases, and 8 bases lay outside the gene matches. Random hexamers were used to reverse transcribe roughly 0.5 to 1 ug of RNA. By means of immunoSEQ multiplex PCR, TCR beta CDR3 spanning 54 Vbeta and 13 Jbeta underwent amplification. TCRdb itself ran the immunoSEQ multiplex PCR reads through MiXCR, one entry per CDR3 protein. The profile shows approximately 110,000 distinct CDR3 sequences, approximately 96% of them singletons. Negative isolation yielded CD8+ and CD4+ T cells; FACS enriched TEMRA cells. The source of the sample is a study of CD8 T cells in Susac syndrome.

This chain uses TRBV5-1 with TRBJ1-1; 7 nucleotides agree with TRBD1. Sequenced input: CD4+ T cells from PBMCs. The clonotype comes from a human donor in good health. The CDR3 nucleotides read TGCGCCAGCAGCTCCTCAGGGGGGCGCATGAACACTGAAGCTTTCTTT. It codes for CASSSSGGRMNTEAFF.